These 8 T cell receptor beta chains were sequenced from one sample in a study of technical replicates of blood from several donors. Here immunoSEQ multiplex PCR was the method, and the copy in TCRdb shows in-frame clones only, minus some. The sample records 65,000 to 95,000 clones, around 97% being singletons. The sequenced material came from T cells isolated from PBMCs. The receptors were sampled from a human donor in good health.

The chain is built from TRBV5-6 and TRBJ2-5, with D unclear. Germline V CDR1 and CDR2: SGHDT, YYEEEE. This CDR3 has 13 amino acids. V was shortened by 4 bases and J by 3 bases, with 10 bases between the two germline ends. CDR3 sequence: CASSLDWEETQYF. In nucleotides, the CDR3 is TGTGCCAGCAGCCTAGACTGGGAAGAGACCCAGTACTTC.

The V and J genes are TRBV7-9 and TRBJ1-4, with no clear D. This CDR3 is built from 14 residues. The V gene lost 2 bases and the J gene lost 6 bases, with 10 bases spanning the gap. Germline V gene data show CDR1 as SEHNR and CDR2 as FQNEAQ (reference sequence). DNA of the CDR3: TGTGCCAGCAGCTTAAGTCCCTCGGATGAAAAACTGTTTTTT. Its protein is CASSLSPSDEKLFF.

The chain is built from TRBV6-6 and TRBJ2-7; 7 bases map to TRBD2. Trimming took 6 bases from V and 2 from J; bases not matched to a gene: 7. CDR1 and CDR2 from the germline V gene are MNHNY and SVGAGI (reference sequence). The length of the CDR3 is 14 residues. The CDR3 region has the DNA TGTGCCAGCAGCCGTACTAGCGCAACCTACGAGCAGTACTTC. Its translation: CASSRTSATYEQYF.

The chain couples TRBV6-5 to TRBJ1-1; 10 nucleotides match TRBD1. This CDR3 contains 15 residues. After removal of 0 bases from V and 7 bases from J, the junction contained 5 bases not matched to a gene. Looked up from germline, CDR1 is MNHEY and CDR2 is SVGAGI. The CDR3 bases are TGTGCCAGCAGTTACTCGGGACAGGGGCTAGATGAAGCTTTCTTT. Encoded protein: CASSYSGQGLDEAFF.

Turning to this clone: Relative to the germline gene, one junction end is altered; a read error may explain this. This chain joins TRBV7-7 and TRBJ2-7; 9 bases map to TRBD1. Germline lookup yields CDR1 SSHAT and CDR2 FNYEAQ (reference sequence). This CDR3 contains 18 residues. This CDR3 reads CASSHKSAPGQGLYEQYF. In DNA form, the CDR3 reads TGTGCTAGCAGCCACAAATCTGCCCCGGGACAGGGTCTCTACGAGCAGTACTTC.

The V and J genes are TRBV5-4 and TRBJ2-7, with 8 bases identical to TRBD1. With 4 bases clipped from V and 3 bases from J, the junction kept 3 bases outside the gene matches. The CDR3 consists of 13 residues. CDR1 and CDR2 from the germline V gene are SGHNT and YYREEE (reference sequence). The CDR3 DNA sequence: TGTGCCAGCAGCACCGGACAGGGCTACGAGCAGTACTTC. It is translated as CASSTGQGYEQYF.

The gene calls are TRBV13 and TRBJ2-1; a weak D match, TRBD2 (5 bases). Germline V gene sequence: CDR1 PRHDT, CDR2 FYEKMQ (reference sequence). The V gene lost 3 bases and the J gene lost 6 bases, with 12 bases spanning the gap. CDR3 size: 14 residues. The CDR3, as DNA: TGTGCCAGCAGCTTGGTACTAGGGTCCAATGAGCAGTTCTTC. It specifies CASSLVLGSNEQFF. The full variable domain, completed using reference TRBV13 and TRBJ2-1, is AAGVIQSPRHLIKEKRETATLKCYPIPRHDTVYWYQQGPGQDPQFLISFYEKMQSDKGSIPDRFSAQQFSDYHSELNMSSLELGDSALYFCASSLVLGSNEQFFGPGTRLTVL.

The CDR3 nucleotides read TGCGCCAGCAGCCAAGATCAGACTAGGGCTGTATCTGGGGCCAACGTCCTGACTTTC. This sequence encodes CASSQDQTRAVSGANVLTF. The chain combines TRBV4-3 with TRBJ2-6; the D gene is possibly TRBD2 (6 bases). Germline values: CDR1 LGHNA, CDR2 YSLEER. The ends were cut back, 0 bases at V and 1 base at J, with 16 bases in the middle. CDR3 size: 19 residues.